This TCR beta chain was recovered during a study of blood T cell repertoires in COVID-19. On the study more broadly: The cDNA or gDNA used as material had been derived from T cells, B-cell-depleted T cells, or PBMCs.

Profiled with immunoSEQ multiplex PCR; TCRdb holds only in-frame clones, not every one. The sample has 200,000 to 250,000 clones; about 90% are singletons. The CDR3 extends over 16 amino acids. Per the germline V gene, CDR1 is SGHRS and CDR2 is YFSETQ. Losses at the gene ends were 4 bases for V and 0 bases for J; bases not matched to a gene: 7. This clone was observed a handful of times. In terms of age and location, participants ranged from roughly 18 to 100 years and lived in around 22 US areas. Categorization into cohorts depended on clinical history that participants reported. The specimen was PBMCs or T cells enriched from blood (not recorded which). This rearrangement joins TRBV5-1 to TRBJ1-3; 7 bases are a match to TRBD1. The clonotype originates from a woman aged 45 to 65 in a cohort exposed to, infected with or recovered from COVID-19 (not recorded which). DNA of the CDR3: TGCGCCAGCAGCGGGACACAGGGGATCTCTGGAAACACCATATATTTT. Its protein is CASSGTQGISGNTIYF.